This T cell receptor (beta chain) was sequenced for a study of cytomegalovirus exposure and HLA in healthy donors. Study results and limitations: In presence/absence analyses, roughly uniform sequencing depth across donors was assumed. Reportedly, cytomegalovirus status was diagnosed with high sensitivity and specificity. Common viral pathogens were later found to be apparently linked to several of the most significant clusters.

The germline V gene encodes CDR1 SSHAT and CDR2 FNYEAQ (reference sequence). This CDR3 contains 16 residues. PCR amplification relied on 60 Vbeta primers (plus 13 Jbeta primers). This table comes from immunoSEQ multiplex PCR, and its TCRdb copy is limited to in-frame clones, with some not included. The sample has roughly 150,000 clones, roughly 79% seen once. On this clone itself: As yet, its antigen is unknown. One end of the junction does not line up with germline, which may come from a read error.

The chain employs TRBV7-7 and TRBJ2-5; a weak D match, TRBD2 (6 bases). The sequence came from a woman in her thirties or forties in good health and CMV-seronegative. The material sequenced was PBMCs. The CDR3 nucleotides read TGTGCTAGCAGCTTAGGGAGCGGAGGGTTTCAAGAGACCCAGTACTTC. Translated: CASSLGSGGFQETQYF.